This T cell receptor (beta chain) was obtained from a study of T cell changes during pregnancy in multiple sclerosis. Some clones are missing from TCRdb's copy, which holds only in-frame ones; the method was immunoSEQ multiplex PCR. In the table there are about 110,000 clones, about 90% of which are singletons. This sample comprised peripheral blood, obtained before pregnancy. The clonotype comes from a female donor with multiple sclerosis, enrolled in a pregnancy study.

Written as DNA, the CDR3 is TGTGCCAGCAGTGGAGAAGGCAGGGTAAGCAATCAGCCCCAGCATTTT. Translated: CASSGEGRVSNQPQHF. The chain employs TRBV6-1 and TRBJ1-5; perhaps TRBD1 as D (5 bases). With 4 bases removed from V and 1 base from J, the gap between germline ends came to 14 bases. Germline CDR1 reads MNHNS; CDR2 reads SASEGT. The CDR3 has 16 amino acids.